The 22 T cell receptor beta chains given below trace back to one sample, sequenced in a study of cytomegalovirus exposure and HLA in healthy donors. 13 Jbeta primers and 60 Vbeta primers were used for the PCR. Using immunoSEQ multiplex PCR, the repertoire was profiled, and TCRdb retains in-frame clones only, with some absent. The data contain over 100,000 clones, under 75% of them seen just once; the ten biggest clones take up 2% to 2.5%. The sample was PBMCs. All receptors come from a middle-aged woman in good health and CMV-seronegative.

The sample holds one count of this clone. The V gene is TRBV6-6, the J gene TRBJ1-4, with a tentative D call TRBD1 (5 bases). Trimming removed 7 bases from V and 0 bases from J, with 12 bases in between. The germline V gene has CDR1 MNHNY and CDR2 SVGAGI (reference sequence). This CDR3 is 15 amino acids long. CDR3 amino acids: CASTARGSTNEKLFF. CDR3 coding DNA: TGTGCCAGCACCGCGCGGGGGTCAACTAATGAAAAACTGTTTTTT.

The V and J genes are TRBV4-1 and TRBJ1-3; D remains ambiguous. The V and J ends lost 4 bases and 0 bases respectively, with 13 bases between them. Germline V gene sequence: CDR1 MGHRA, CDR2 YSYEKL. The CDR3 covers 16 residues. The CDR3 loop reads CASSLSGSPSGNTIYF. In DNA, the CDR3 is TGCGCCAGCAGCCTATCGGGGAGCCCCTCTGGAAACACCATATATTTT.

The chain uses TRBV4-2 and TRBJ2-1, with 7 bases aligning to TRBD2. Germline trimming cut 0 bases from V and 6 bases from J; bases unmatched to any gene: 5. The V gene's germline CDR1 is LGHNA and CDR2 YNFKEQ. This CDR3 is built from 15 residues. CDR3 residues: CASSQDGEGINEQFF. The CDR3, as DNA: TGTGCCAGCAGCCAAGACGGGGAGGGTATCAATGAGCAGTTCTTC.

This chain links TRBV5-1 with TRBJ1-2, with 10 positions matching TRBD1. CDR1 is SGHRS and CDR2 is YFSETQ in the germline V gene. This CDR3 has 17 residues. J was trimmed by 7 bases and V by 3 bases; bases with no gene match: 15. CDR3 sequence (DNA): TGCGCCAGCAGCTCCACCTTGATCGGGACAGGGGACGTTGGCTACACCTTC. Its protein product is CASSSTLIGTGDVGYTF.

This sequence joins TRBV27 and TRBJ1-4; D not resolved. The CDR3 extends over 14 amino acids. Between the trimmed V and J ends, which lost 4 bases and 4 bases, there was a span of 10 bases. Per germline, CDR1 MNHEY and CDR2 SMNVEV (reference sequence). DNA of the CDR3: TGTGCCAGCAGTTCCCGCAGAAGTAATGAAAAACTGTTTTTT. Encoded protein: CASSSRRSNEKLFF.

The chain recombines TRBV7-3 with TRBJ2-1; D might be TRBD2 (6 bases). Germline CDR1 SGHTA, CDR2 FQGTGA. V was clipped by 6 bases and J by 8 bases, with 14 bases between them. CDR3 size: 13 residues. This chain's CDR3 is CASSRNPGDEQFF. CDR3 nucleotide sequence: TGTGCCAGCAGTCGTAACCCGGGAGATGAGCAGTTCTTC.

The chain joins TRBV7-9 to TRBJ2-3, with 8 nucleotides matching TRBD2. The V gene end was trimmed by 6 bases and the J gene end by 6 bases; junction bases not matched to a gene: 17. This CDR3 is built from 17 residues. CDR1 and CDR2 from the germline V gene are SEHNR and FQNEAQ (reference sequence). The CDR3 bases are TGTGCCAGCAGGCGATATGGCGGGGGGCCCGAAGCCGATACGCAGTATTTT. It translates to CASRRYGGGPEADTQYF.

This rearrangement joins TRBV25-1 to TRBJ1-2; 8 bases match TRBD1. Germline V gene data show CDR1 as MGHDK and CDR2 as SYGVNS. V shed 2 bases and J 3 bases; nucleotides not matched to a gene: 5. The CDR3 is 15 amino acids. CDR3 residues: CASSEPDREDYGYTF. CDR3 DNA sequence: TGTGCCAGCAGTGAACCGGACAGGGAGGACTATGGCTACACCTTC.

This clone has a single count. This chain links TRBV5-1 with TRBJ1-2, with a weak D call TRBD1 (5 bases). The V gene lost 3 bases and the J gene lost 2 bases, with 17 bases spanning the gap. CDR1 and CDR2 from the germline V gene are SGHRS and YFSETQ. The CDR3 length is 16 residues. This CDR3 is CASSSPLDTLNYGYTF. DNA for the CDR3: TGCGCCAGCAGCTCTCCCCTGGACACGCTGAACTATGGCTACACCTTC.

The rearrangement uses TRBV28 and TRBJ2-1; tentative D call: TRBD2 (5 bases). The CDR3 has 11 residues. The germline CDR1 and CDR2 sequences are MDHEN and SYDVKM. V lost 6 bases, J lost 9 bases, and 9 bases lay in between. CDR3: CASRLAREQFF. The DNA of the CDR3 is TGTGCCAGCAGATTAGCGCGTGAGCAGTTCTTC.

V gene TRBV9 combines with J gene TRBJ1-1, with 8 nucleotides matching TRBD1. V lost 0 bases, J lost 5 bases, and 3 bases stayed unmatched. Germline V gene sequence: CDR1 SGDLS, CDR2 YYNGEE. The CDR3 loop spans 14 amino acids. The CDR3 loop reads CASSVANRGTEAFF. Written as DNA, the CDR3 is TGTGCCAGCAGCGTAGCTAACAGGGGGACTGAAGCTTTCTTT.

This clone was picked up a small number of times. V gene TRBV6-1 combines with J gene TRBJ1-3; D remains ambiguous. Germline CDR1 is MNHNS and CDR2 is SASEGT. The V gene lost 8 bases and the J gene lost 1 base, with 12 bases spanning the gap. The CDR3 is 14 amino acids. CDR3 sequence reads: CASRPGTSGNTIYF. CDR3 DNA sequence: TGTGCCAGCCGGCCAGGCACGTCTGGAAACACCATATATTTT.

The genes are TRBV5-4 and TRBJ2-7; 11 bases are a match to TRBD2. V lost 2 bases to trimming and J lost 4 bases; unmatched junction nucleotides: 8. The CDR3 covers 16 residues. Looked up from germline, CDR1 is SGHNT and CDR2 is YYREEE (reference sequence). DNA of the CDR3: TGTGCCAGCAGCTTAAGCCAGGGACTAGCGGAGTACGAGCAGTACTTC. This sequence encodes CASSLSQGLAEYEQYF.

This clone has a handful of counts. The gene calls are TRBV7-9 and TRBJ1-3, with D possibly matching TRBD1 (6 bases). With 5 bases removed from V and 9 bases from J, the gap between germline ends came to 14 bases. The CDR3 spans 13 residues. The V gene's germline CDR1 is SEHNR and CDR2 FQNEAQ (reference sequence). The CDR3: CASSPGQFGTIYF. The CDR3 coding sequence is TGTGCCAGCAGCCCCGGACAGTTCGGCACCATATATTTT. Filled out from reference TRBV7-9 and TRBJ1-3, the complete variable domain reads DTGVSQNPRHKITKRGQNVTFRCDPISEHNRLYWYRQTLGQGPEFLTYFQNEAQLEKSRLLSDRFSAERPKGSFSTLEIQRTEQGDSAMYLCASSPGQFGTIYFGEGSWLTVV.

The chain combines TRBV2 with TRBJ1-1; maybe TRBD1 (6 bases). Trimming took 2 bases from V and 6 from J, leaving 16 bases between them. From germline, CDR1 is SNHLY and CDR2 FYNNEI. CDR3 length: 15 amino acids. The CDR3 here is CASSERLGGAAEAFF. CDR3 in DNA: TGTGCCAGCAGTGAACGGTTAGGGGGGGCCGCTGAAGCTTTCTTT.

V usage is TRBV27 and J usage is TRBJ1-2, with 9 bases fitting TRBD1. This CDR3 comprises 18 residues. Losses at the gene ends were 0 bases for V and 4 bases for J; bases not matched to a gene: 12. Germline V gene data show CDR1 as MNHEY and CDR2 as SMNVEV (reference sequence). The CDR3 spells CASSLSAGTGTLIYGYTF. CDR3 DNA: TGTGCCAGCAGTTTATCAGCCGGGACAGGGACCCTCATCTATGGCTACACCTTC.

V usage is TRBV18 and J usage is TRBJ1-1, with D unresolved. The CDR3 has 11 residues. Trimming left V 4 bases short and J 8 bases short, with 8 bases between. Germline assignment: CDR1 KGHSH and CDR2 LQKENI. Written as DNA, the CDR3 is TGTGCCAGCTCACTATCGGGGGAAGCTTTCTTT. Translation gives CASSLSGEAFF.

The CDR3, as DNA: TGTGCCAGCAGCTTAGCGGGGACAGGGTTGGCTGAGCAGTTCTTC. This encodes CASSLAGTGLAEQFF. The V call is TRBV7-2, the J call TRBJ2-1, with 9 bases matching TRBD1. The CDR3 is 15 amino acids. V shed 0 bases, J shed 9 bases, and the junction held 6 bases outside the gene matches. CDR1 and CDR2 (germline): SGHTA, FQGNSA.

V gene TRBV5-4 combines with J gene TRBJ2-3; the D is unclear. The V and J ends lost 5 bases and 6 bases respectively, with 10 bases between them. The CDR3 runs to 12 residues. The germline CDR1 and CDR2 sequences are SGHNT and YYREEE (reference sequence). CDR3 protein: CASSSGWDTQYF. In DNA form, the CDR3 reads TGTGCCAGCAGTTCCGGTTGGGATACGCAGTATTTT.

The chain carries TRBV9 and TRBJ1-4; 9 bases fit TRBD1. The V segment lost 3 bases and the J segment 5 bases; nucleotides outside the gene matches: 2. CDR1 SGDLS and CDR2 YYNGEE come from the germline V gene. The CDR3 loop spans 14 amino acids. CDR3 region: CASSAGTGNEKLFF. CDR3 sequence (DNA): TGTGCCAGCAGCGCCGGGACAGGGAATGAAAAACTGTTTTTT. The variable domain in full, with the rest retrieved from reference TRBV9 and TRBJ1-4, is DSGVTQTPKHLITATGQRVTLRCSPRSGDLSVYWYQQSLDQGLQFLIQYYNGEERAKGNILERFSAQQFPDLHSELNLSSLELGDSALYFCASSAGTGNEKLFFGSGTQLSVL.

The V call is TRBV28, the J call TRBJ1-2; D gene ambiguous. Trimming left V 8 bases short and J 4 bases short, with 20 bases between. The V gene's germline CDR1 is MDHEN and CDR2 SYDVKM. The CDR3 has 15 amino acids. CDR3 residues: CASSWGGIGVYGYTF. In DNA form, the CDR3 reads TGTGCCAGCTCTTGGGGAGGGATTGGGGTCTATGGCTACACCTTC.

The CDR3 spells CASRSRTSGGEQYF. CDR3 DNA: TGTGCCAGCAGGAGCCGGACTAGCGGGGGAGAGCAGTACTTC. The V gene is TRBV2, the J gene TRBJ2-5; TRBD2 aligns across 13 bases. The trim removed 6 bases at V and 11 bases at J, leaving 9 bases unmatched. CDR1 and CDR2 (germline): SNHLY, FYNNEI. The CDR3 covers 14 residues. Together with reference TRBV2 and TRBJ2-5, the CDR3 gives the full variable domain: EPEVTQTPSHQVTQMGQEVILRCVPISNHLYFYWYRQILGQKVEFLVSFYNNEISEKSEIFDDQFSVERPDGSNFTLKIRSTKLEDSAMYFCASRSRTSGGEQYFGPGTRLLVL.